The 23 T cell receptor beta chains below come from one sample, sequenced in a study of blood T cell repertoires in COVID-19. Libraries were prepared by immunoSEQ multiplex PCR; TCRdb keeps only in-frame clonotypes and omits some of them. The table includes 85,000 to 100,000 clones, about 70% detected once. The sample comprised peripheral blood. Every receptor here comes from an older woman in a cohort sampled during active or convalescent COVID-19.

This clone was observed a handful of times. The genes are TRBV6-6 and TRBJ2-3; 7 nucleotides line up with TRBD1. Germline V gives CDR1 MNHNY, CDR2 SVGAGI (reference sequence). Trimming at V came to 5 bases and at J to 0 bases, leaving 8 bases not matched to a gene. The CDR3 has 16 residues. CDR3 in DNA: TGTGCCAGCAGTGCAACAGGGGTCGTAAGCACAGATACGCAGTATTTT. This translates into CASSATGVVSTDTQYF.

The chain has TRBV7-2 and TRBJ2-5, with 10 bases identical to TRBD2. Germline CDR1 is SGHTA and CDR2 is FQGNSA. V trimming: 1 base; J trimming: 1 base; junction bases outside the gene matches: 9. This CDR3 region has 18 residues. CDR3 protein: CASSLDTAGGLGQETQYF. CDR3 DNA: TGTGCCAGCAGCTTAGACACAGCGGGGGGGTTGGGCCAAGAGACCCAGTACTTC.

The chain couples TRBV19 to TRBJ1-1; D unclear. Germline V lookup: CDR1 LNHDA, CDR2 SQIVND (reference sequence). The CDR3 length is 13 residues. V lost 6 bases, J lost 1 base, and 9 bases lay in between. CDR3 protein: CASSRLGNTEAFF. CDR3 coding DNA: TGTGCCAGTAGCCGCCTAGGGAACACTGAAGCTTTCTTT.

This clone is medium-sized by share. This chain connects TRBV3-1 (or the pseudogene TRBV3-2) to TRBJ2-7, with a tentative D call TRBD2 (6 bases). The CDR3 consists of 14 residues. Per the germline V gene, CDR1 is LGHDT and CDR2 is YNNKEL (reference sequence). Trimming took off 6 bases at V and 4 bases at J, with 16 bases between the two ends. CDR3 nucleotides: TGTGCCAGCAGTCCGGGACTGGCTACGTACGAGCAGTACTTC. The encoded protein is CASSPGLATYEQYF.

The chain recombines TRBV11-1 with TRBJ2-3, with TRBD2 identical over 14 bases. V gave up 5 bases and J gave up 4 bases; unmatched junction bases: 2. Germline V gene sequence: CDR1 SGHAT, CDR2 FQDESV (reference sequence). The CDR3 is 15 residues long. CDR3 loop: CASSLTSGGADTQYF. The CDR3 region has the DNA TGTGCCAGCAGCCTGACTAGCGGGGGGGCAGATACGCAGTATTTT.

The chain carries TRBV12-5 and TRBJ2-3, with 9 positions matching TRBD1. The germline gives CDR1 LGHNT, CDR2 FRNRAP. The V gene end was trimmed by 1 base and the J gene end by 2 bases; junction bases not matched to a gene: 1. CDR3 size: 15 residues. The CDR3 coding sequence is TGTGCTAGTGGTTTGGACAGGGGGCCCACAGATACGCAGTATTTT. Translating gives CASGLDRGPTDTQYF.

This chain joins TRBV30 and TRBJ1-1; tentatively, D is TRBD1 (6 bases). Germline V gene lookup returns CDR1 GTSNPN and CDR2 SVGIG (reference sequence). V lost 3 bases to trimming and J lost 0 bases, with 14 bases between them. The CDR3 has 15 residues. The CDR3 nucleotides read TGTGCCTGGAGACCCCGGACAGACATGAACACTGAAGCTTTCTTT. This codes for CAWRPRTDMNTEAFF. The entire variable domain, with the rest obtained from reference TRBV30 and TRBJ1-1, is as follows: SQTIHQWPATLVQPVGSPLSLECTVEGTSNPNLYWYRQAAGRGLQLLFYSVGIGQISSEVPQNLSASRPQDRQFILSSKKLLLSDSGFYLCAWRPRTDMNTEAFFGQGTRLTVV.

This clone was found once. The chain couples TRBV2 to TRBJ1-2; TRBD1 matches 9 bases. V dropped 5 bases and J dropped 4; count of bases not matched to a gene: 5. The CDR3 is made up of 14 amino acids. CDR1 SNHLY and CDR2 FYNNEI come from the germline V gene. The CDR3 spells CASSSDRGAYGYTF. The CDR3 coding sequence is TGTGCCAGCAGTTCCGACAGGGGGGCCTATGGCTACACCTTC.

V and J are TRBV5-1 and TRBJ2-1; TRBD2 matches 10 bases. Looked up from germline, CDR1 is SGHRS and CDR2 is YFSETQ. The CDR3 sequence is 14 residues long. The J segment lost 1 base and the V segment lost 8 bases, leaving 3 bases of the junction unmatched. The CDR3 loop is CARGLAKSYNEQFF. CDR3 DNA sequence: TGCGCCAGGGGACTAGCGAAGTCCTACAATGAGCAGTTCTTC.

The chain couples TRBV6-1 to TRBJ2-2, with 7 bases aligning to TRBD1. After removal of 4 bases from V and 4 bases from J, the junction contained 9 bases not matched to a gene. Germline V gene data show CDR1 as MNHNS and CDR2 as SASEGT. CDR3 length: 16 residues. The CDR3 sequence is CASSVHRGTGTGELFF. The CDR3 DNA reads TGTGCCAGCAGTGTTCACAGGGGAACTGGCACCGGGGAGCTGTTTTTT.

V and J are TRBV10-3 and TRBJ2-5, with a possible D match to TRBD1 (6 bases). V lost 6 bases to trimming and J lost 2 bases, with 13 bases between them. This CDR3 region has 14 residues. Per germline, CDR1 ENHRY and CDR2 SYGVKD. CDR3 coding DNA: TGTGCCATCAGGAAAAGACAGGAGCAAGAGACCCAGTACTTC. Translated: CAIRKRQEQETQYF.

This clone showed up just a few times. This chain links TRBV7-8 with TRBJ1-5; the match to TRBD1 covers 9 bases. The CDR3 has 14 residues. Germline V gene lookup returns CDR1 SGHVS and CDR2 FQNEAQ. V lost 6 bases to trimming and J lost 5 bases; unmatched junction nucleotides: 5. The chain's CDR3 is CASRRTGGHQPQHF. CDR3 DNA sequence: TGTGCCAGCAGGCGTACAGGGGGCCATCAGCCCCAGCATTTT.

The CDR3 spells CASSARDGSYNEQFF. CDR3 DNA sequence: TGTGCCAGTAGTGCCAGGGATGGGTCCTACAATGAGCAGTTCTTC. V and J are TRBV19 and TRBJ2-1, with a possible D match to TRBD1 (5 bases). Germline CDR1 LNHDA, CDR2 SQIVND (reference sequence). This CDR3 region has 15 residues. The V and J ends lost 5 bases and 1 base respectively, with 12 bases between them.

This chain's CDR3 is CATSILGSNTGELFF. In nucleotides, the CDR3 is TGTGCCACCAGCATTCTCGGGTCGAACACCGGGGAGCTGTTTTTT. V gene TRBV15 combines with J gene TRBJ2-2; D gene ambiguous. The CDR3 extends over 15 amino acids. V was pared by 4 bases and J by 0 bases, with 9 bases between. Germline-derived CDR1 and CDR2 are LNHNV and YYDKDF (reference sequence). The variable domain in full, with the rest retrieved from reference TRBV15 and TRBJ2-2, is DAMVIQNPRYQVTQFGKPVTLSCSQTLNHNVMYWYQQKSSQAPKLLFHYYDKDFNNEADTPDNFQSRRPNTSFCFLDIRSPGLGDTAMYLCATSILGSNTGELFFGEGSRLTVL.

The V gene is TRBV5-1, the J gene TRBJ2-3, with 8 bases aligning to TRBD2. The V and J ends lost 1 base and 4 bases, in that order; junction bases with no gene match: 5. This CDR3 has 15 amino acids. CDR1 SGHRS and CDR2 YFSETQ come from the germline V gene. The CDR3 loop is CASSLTSGGSDTQYF. DNA of the CDR3: TGCGCCAGCAGCTTGACTAGCGGTGGATCAGATACGCAGTATTTT.

The sample holds a few counts of this clone. The sample carries other DNA sequences with the same CDR3. J is TRBJ1-6 and V is TRBV5-1, with D uncertain. Germline V gene sequence: CDR1 SGHRS, CDR2 YFSETQ. Between the trimmed V and J ends, which lost 0 bases and 6 bases, there was a span of 4 bases. The CDR3 loop spans 13 amino acids. The CDR3 region is CASSLVRNSPLHF. The CDR3 DNA reads TGCGCCAGCAGCTTGGTTCGTAATTCACCCCTCCACTTT.

The rearrangement uses TRBV5-1 and TRBJ2-1; 12 bases align to TRBD2. Germline CDR1 and CDR2: SGHRS and YFSETQ. The V gene end was trimmed by 4 bases and the J gene end by 4 bases; junction bases not matched to a gene: 6. The CDR3 has 16 residues. The CDR3 region is CASSRGTSGFYNEQFF. Here the CDR3 DNA reads TGCGCCAGCAGCCGTGGGACTAGCGGGTTTTACAATGAGCAGTTCTTC.

V is TRBV9 and J is TRBJ2-5; TRBD1 matches at 11 bases. Per germline, CDR1 SGDLS and CDR2 YYNGEE. The V gene end was trimmed by 3 bases and the J gene end by 5 bases; junction bases not matched to a gene: 6. The CDR3 is 15 amino acids. In DNA form, the CDR3 reads TGTGCCAGCAGCGCGGACAGGGGGCGCCGGGAGACCCAGTACTTC. Protein: CASSADRGRRETQYF.

This chain uses TRBV5-1 with TRBJ1-4; 10 bases match TRBD1. CDR3 length equals 16 residues. V shed 4 bases and J 4 bases; nucleotides not matched to a gene: 7. Per the germline V gene, CDR1 is SGHRS and CDR2 is YFSETQ. Written as DNA, the CDR3 is TGCGCCAGCAGCCCGGTCGGGACAGGGGATAATGAAAAACTGTTTTTT. This sequence encodes CASSPVGTGDNEKLFF.

This clone was counted only a few times. The chain's CDR3 is CASSIGGSGANVLTF. CDR3 DNA: TGTGCCAGTAGTATCGGAGGGTCTGGGGCCAACGTCCTGACTTTC. The V gene is TRBV19, the J gene TRBJ2-6; possibly TRBD2 for D (6 bases). The CDR3 sequence is 15 residues long. V was pared by 3 bases and J by 1 base, with 7 bases between. The germline CDR1 and CDR2 sequences are LNHDA and SQIVND (reference sequence). The full variable domain, completed using reference TRBV19 and TRBJ2-6, is DGGITQSPKYLFRKEGQNVTLSCEQNLNHDAMYWYRQDPGQGLRLIYYSQIVNDFQKGDIAEGYSVSREKKESFPLTVTSAQKNPTAFYLCASSIGGSGANVLTFGAGSRLTVL.

V and J are TRBV6-1 and TRBJ1-1, with D hard to call. Looked up from germline, CDR1 is MNHNS and CDR2 is SASEGT. V lost 2 bases to trimming and J lost 1 base, with 14 bases between them. The CDR3 contains 16 residues. DNA for the CDR3: TGTGCCAGCAGTGAATGGCGGGTAGTGGCGAACACTGAAGCTTTCTTT. Translation: CASSEWRVVANTEAFF.

The chain combines TRBV5-5 with TRBJ2-7; 7 bases fit TRBD1. V lost 4 bases and J lost 0; bases outside the gene matches: 7. Germline CDR1 and CDR2: SGHKS and YYEKEE (reference sequence). The CDR3 sequence is 15 residues long. CDR3: CASSHHRGSSYEQYF. The CDR3 DNA sequence: TGTGCCAGCAGCCATCACAGGGGCTCCTCCTACGAGCAGTACTTC.

The V call is TRBV28, the J call TRBJ1-2; 7 nucleotides align to TRBD1. The germline V gene has CDR1 MDHEN and CDR2 SYDVKM. The V and J ends lost 6 bases and 2 bases, in that order; junction bases with no gene match: 9. The CDR3 totals 15 residues. DNA of the CDR3: TGTGCCAGCAGCATAACCGGGACAGCAAACTATGGCTACACCTTC. Translating it yields CASSITGTANYGYTF.